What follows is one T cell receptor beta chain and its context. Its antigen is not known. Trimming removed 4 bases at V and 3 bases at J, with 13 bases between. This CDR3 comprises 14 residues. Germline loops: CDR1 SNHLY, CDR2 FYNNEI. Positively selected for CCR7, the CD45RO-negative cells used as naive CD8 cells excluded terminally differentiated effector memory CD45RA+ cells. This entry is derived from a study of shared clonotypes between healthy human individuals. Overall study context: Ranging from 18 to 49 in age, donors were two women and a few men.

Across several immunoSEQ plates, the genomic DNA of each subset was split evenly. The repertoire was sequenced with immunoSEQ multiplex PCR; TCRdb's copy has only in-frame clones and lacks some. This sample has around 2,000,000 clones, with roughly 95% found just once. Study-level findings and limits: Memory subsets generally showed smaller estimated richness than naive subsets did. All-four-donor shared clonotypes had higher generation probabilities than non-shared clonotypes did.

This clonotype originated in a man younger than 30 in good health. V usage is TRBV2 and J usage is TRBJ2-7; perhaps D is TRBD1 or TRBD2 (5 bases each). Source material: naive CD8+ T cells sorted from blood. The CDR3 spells CASSVGTADYEQYF. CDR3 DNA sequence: TGTGCCAGCAGTGTTGGGACGGCCGACTACGAGCAGTACTTC.